Shown below are 8 T cell receptor beta chains from a single sample sequenced in a study of cytomegalovirus exposure and HLA in healthy donors (dated by TCRdb to 2016 to 2017). The receptor library was made with the immunoSEQ multiplex PCR assay. For the multiplex PCR, a mixture combining 60 forward primers for TCR Vbeta segments and 13 reverse primers for TCR Jbeta segments was used. TCRdb re-hosts the immuneACCESS table, in-frame sequences only. Its copies lack some clones; in the studies checked, an unresolved V gene accounts for under half of them, and the cause for the rest is not known. The sample profile shows 150,000 to 200,000 clones; roughly 80% of them were found once. Together, the top ten hold around 4.7% of the sample. The specimen sequenced was PBMCs. These receptors came from a woman younger than 35 in good health and CMV-seropositive.

The V and J genes are TRBV2 and TRBJ2-3; TRBD2 matches 14 bases. Trimming cost V 8 bases and J 3 bases; bases outside gene matches: 4. CDR1 and CDR2 from the germline V gene are SNHLY and FYNNEI. This CDR3 has 15 amino acids. Here the CDR3 DNA reads TGTGCCAGCCAGAGACTAGCGGGGGGGACAGATACGCAGTATTTT. Translating it yields CASQRLAGGTDTQYF. Drawing the rest from reference TRBV2 and TRBJ2-3, the complete variable domain is EPEVTQTPSHQVTQMGQEVILRCVPISNHLYFYWYRQILGQKVEFLVSFYNNEISEKSEIFDDQFSVERPDGSNFTLKIRSTKLEDSAMYFCASQRLAGGTDTQYFGPGTRLTVL.

The chain recombines TRBV28 with TRBJ2-4, with D possibly TRBD1 on 6 matching bases. Germline assignment: CDR1 MDHEN and CDR2 SYDVKM. Trimming pared 6 bases from V and 3 bases from J, leaving 21 bases between. This CDR3 is 17 amino acids long. The CDR3 nucleotides are TGTGCCAGCAGGTCCCCTGGGGGCCCTTTGGGCAAAAACATTCAGTACTTC. Translated: CASRSPGGPLGKNIQYF.

The rearrangement joins TRBV27 to TRBJ1-2, with D uncertain. Germline V lookup: CDR1 MNHEY, CDR2 SMNVEV (reference sequence). The CDR3 is made up of 12 amino acids. V was cut by 5 bases and J by 2 bases, with 6 bases left in between. This chain's CDR3 is CASSTRNYGYTF. The CDR3 DNA reads TGTGCCAGCAGTACCCGGAACTATGGCTACACCTTC.

This clone was detected once. This chain connects TRBV30 to TRBJ1-3, with unresolved D. V was clipped by 3 bases and J by 2 bases, with 14 bases between them. CDR3 size: 15 residues. Looked up from germline, CDR1 is GTSNPN and CDR2 is SVGIG (reference sequence). This CDR3 is CAWRFKAVAGNTIYF. CDR3 coding DNA: TGTGCCTGGAGGTTCAAGGCGGTAGCTGGAAACACCATATATTTT.

The chain joins TRBV5-1 to TRBJ1-1; weak D call: TRBD1 (5 bases). V lost 4 bases, J lost 5 bases, and 9 bases lay in between. In germline, CDR1 is SGHRS, CDR2 YFSETQ. There are 12 residues in the CDR3. CDR3 in DNA: TGCGCCAGCAGCACTCAGGGTACTGAAGCTTTCTTT. Translating it yields CASSTQGTEAFF.

CDR3: CASEFAGGGSQYF. The CDR3 DNA is TGTGCCAGCGAATTCGCGGGTGGGGGGTCTCAGTACTTC. The rearrangement links TRBV2 to TRBJ2-7; D perhaps matches TRBD2 (6 bases). The V end lost 8 bases, the J end lost 10 bases, and 21 bases lay between the germline ends. CDR1 is SNHLY, CDR2 FYNNEI, per germline. The CDR3 loop spans 13 amino acids.

V gene TRBV27 combines with J gene TRBJ2-7, with TRBD2 identical over 7 bases. The CDR3 is made up of 15 amino acids. Germline CDR1 is MNHEY and CDR2 is SMNVEV (reference sequence). With V trimmed by 4 bases and J by 0 bases, 6 bases remained unmatched. DNA for the CDR3: TGTGCCAGCAGTTCCAAAGCGGGGCCCTCCTACGAGCAGTACTTC. Protein sequence: CASSSKAGPSYEQYF.

The chain carries TRBV4-2 and TRBJ2-1; D not resolved. Germline V CDR1 and CDR2: LGHNA, YNFKEQ. With 1 base removed from V and 0 bases from J, the gap between germline ends came to 7 bases. CDR3 size: 15 residues. The CDR3: CASSQVPSSYNEQFF. In DNA, the CDR3 is TGTGCCAGCAGCCAAGTTCCTAGCTCCTACAATGAGCAGTTCTTC.